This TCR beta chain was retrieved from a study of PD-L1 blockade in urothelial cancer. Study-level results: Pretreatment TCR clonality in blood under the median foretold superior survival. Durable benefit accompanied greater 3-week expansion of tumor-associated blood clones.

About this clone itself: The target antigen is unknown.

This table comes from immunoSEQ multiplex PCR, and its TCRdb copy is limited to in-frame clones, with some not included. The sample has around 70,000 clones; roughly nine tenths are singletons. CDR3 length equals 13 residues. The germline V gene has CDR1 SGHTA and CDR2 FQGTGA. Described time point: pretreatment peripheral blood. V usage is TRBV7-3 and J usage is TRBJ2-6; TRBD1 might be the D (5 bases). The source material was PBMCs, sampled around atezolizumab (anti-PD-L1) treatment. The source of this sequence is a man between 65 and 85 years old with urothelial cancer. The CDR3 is CASRGAGANVLTF. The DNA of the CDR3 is TGTGCTAGTAGGGGCGCCGGGGCCAACGTCCTGACTTTC.